The 26 T cell receptor beta chains reported below all come from one sample, sequenced in a study of identical twins. One entry per CDR3 protein results from TCRdb running MiXCR on the 5' RACE reads. Counted here are some 460,000 distinct CDR3 sequences, 13% to 15% occurring once; the ten biggest clones make up 0.52%. These data were likewise used in another study, on yellow fever vaccine responses in identical twins.

Sequencing was carried out using CD4+ T cells sorted from blood. The receptors here all came from a woman aged 18-29 years in good health.

This clonotype was counted a few times. The genes are TRBV15 and TRBJ2-3; D possibly corresponds to TRBD1 (6 bases). The germline gives CDR1 LNHNV, CDR2 YYDKDF (reference sequence). The CDR3 runs 14 residues. Deletions cut 1 base from V and 5 bases from J, with 10 bases between. In DNA, the CDR3 is TGTGCCACCAGCAGAGTCCAGGGGCGAGATACGCAGTATTTT. Protein sequence: CATSRVQGRDTQYF.

This clonotype was picked up many times. V and J are TRBV5-1 and TRBJ2-1; the D gene is possibly TRBD2 (6 bases). Germline V lookup: CDR1 SGHRS, CDR2 YFSETQ. The CDR3 loop spans 16 amino acids. Trimming stripped 0 bases from V and 6 bases from J, with 16 bases between. The CDR3 DNA sequence: TGCGCCAGCAGCTTGGTTAGGGGTTCTAGCGTCAATGAGCAGTTCTTC. Translation gives CASSLVRGSSVNEQFF.

The CDR3 region is CASSPEAGVTGELFF. CDR3 bases: TGTGCCAGCAGCCCCGAGGCGGGAGTTACCGGGGAGCTGTTTTTT. The chain is built from TRBV9 and TRBJ2-2; 7 bases are shared with TRBD2. The germline V gene has CDR1 SGDLS and CDR2 YYNGEE. After removal of 4 bases from V and 5 bases from J, the junction contained 8 bases not matched to a gene. The CDR3 has 15 amino acids. Complete variable domain (other parts from reference TRBV9 and TRBJ2-2): DSGVTQTPKHLITATGQRVTLRCSPRSGDLSVYWYQQSLDQGLQFLIQYYNGEERAKGNILERFSAQQFPDLHSELNLSSLELGDSALYFCASSPEAGVTGELFFGEGSRLTVL.

This clonotype was seen only a few times. The chain combines TRBV20-1 with TRBJ2-1; TRBD1 matches at 8 bases. The CDR3 runs 16 residues. The trim removed 6 bases at V and 4 bases at J, leaving 14 bases unmatched. The germline V gene encodes CDR1 DFQATT and CDR2 SNEGSKA (reference sequence). CDR3: CSALGQGGVGYNEQFF. In DNA form, the CDR3 reads TGCAGTGCCCTCGGACAGGGCGGAGTAGGGTACAATGAGCAGTTCTTC.

Only a few counts were recorded for this clonotype. The chain links TRBV5-1 to TRBJ1-3, with TRBD1 matching over 7 bases. Trimming removed 4 bases from V and 4 bases from J; junction bases left unmatched: 14. CDR3 length: 17 residues. Looked up from germline, CDR1 is SGHRS and CDR2 is YFSETQ. CDR3 region: CASSPFKQGTDGNTIYF. The CDR3 bases are TGCGCCAGCAGCCCATTTAAACAGGGGACGGACGGAAACACCATATATTTT.

This sequence joins TRBV19 and TRBJ2-7; D is undetermined. Trimming removed 6 bases at V and 0 bases at J, with 15 bases between. Looked up from germline, CDR1 is LNHDA and CDR2 is SQIVND (reference sequence). The CDR3 runs 15 residues. CDR3 amino acids: CASSDPRTLSYEQYF. In nucleotides, the CDR3 is TGTGCCAGTAGCGACCCCCGGACGCTCTCCTACGAGCAGTACTTC.

J is TRBJ2-3 and V is TRBV6-6; D is unresolved. This CDR3 has 12 residues. Per the germline V gene, CDR1 is MNHNY and CDR2 is SVGAGI (reference sequence). Deletions cut 8 bases from V and 7 bases from J, with 13 bases between. The CDR3 sequence: CASYLPPNTQYF. The CDR3 DNA reads TGTGCCAGCTACCTGCCCCCAAATACGCAGTATTTT.

This clonotype appeared many times. The chain recombines TRBV5-6 with TRBJ2-7; perhaps TRBD1 as D (5 bases). CDR1 and CDR2 (germline): SGHDT, YYEEEE. The CDR3 is 15 amino acids. V was cut by 2 bases and J by 2 bases, with 14 bases left in between. The CDR3 region has the DNA TGTGCCAGCAGCTTACTATCGGACAAGACCTACGAGCAGTACTTC. Its translation is CASSLLSDKTYEQYF.

In this sample, this clonotype turned up many times. The chain uses TRBV12-3 or TRBV12-4 and TRBJ2-5, with 9 bases that match TRBD1. CDR3 length: 14 residues. The V gene end was trimmed by 5 bases and the J gene end by 7 bases; junction bases not matched to a gene: 8. CDR3 loop: CASSPGQGFGTQYF. CDR3 in DNA: TGTGCCAGCAGTCCAGGACAGGGGTTCGGGACCCAGTACTTC.

The table lists this clonotype with a few counts. This chain uses TRBV20-1 with TRBJ2-5, with D tentatively TRBD1 (5 bases). Per the germline V gene, CDR1 is DFQATT and CDR2 is SNEGSKA (reference sequence). V lost 6 bases to trimming and J lost 2 bases, with 19 bases between them. This CDR3 is 15 amino acids long. CDR3 in amino acids: CSAVLFVGAQETQYF. The CDR3 DNA is TGCAGTGCCGTCCTTTTTGTTGGGGCTCAAGAGACCCAGTACTTC.

CDR3 loop: CASSAGWRSSTDTQYF. In DNA, the CDR3 is TGTGCCAGCAGTGCCGGTTGGAGGTCTAGCACAGATACGCAGTATTTT. The chain employs TRBV6-1 and TRBJ2-3; maybe TRBD2 (5 bases). The germline gives CDR1 MNHNS, CDR2 SASEGT. V shed 4 bases and J shed 0 bases, with 14 bases lying between them. This CDR3 is built from 16 residues.

This chain links TRBV6-2 or TRBV6-3 with TRBJ2-2, with 11 bases that match TRBD2. The CDR3 has 16 amino acids. The germline V gene encodes CDR1 MNHEY and CDR2 SVGEGT. J gave up 6 bases and V 2 bases, and 5 bases lay outside the gene matches. The CDR3: CASSYPLAGVPGELFF. CDR3 DNA: TGTGCCAGCAGTTACCCACTAGCGGGAGTACCCGGGGAGCTGTTTTTT.

This clonotype was recorded at least ten times. The rearrangement joins TRBV6-4 to TRBJ1-6, with a weak D call TRBD1 (5 bases). The CDR3 is 13 amino acids. Germline lookup yields CDR1 MRHNA and CDR2 SNTAGT. The V gene lost 5 bases and the J gene lost 10 bases, with 12 bases spanning the gap. The CDR3 region is CASSPTGGSPLHF. The CDR3 DNA is TGTGCCAGCAGTCCTACAGGTGGATCACCCCTCCACTTT.

The V gene is TRBV5-4, the J gene TRBJ2-1; 7 bases align to TRBD2. Looked up from germline, CDR1 is SGHNT and CDR2 is YYREEE (reference sequence). The CDR3 is 14 amino acids. J gave up 5 bases and V 3 bases, and 5 bases lay outside the gene matches. CDR3 region: CASSSGGLNNEQFF. CDR3 nucleotide sequence: TGTGCCAGCAGCTCGGGAGGTCTAAACAATGAGCAGTTCTTC.

This clonotype was counted a few times. The rearrangement links TRBV7-9 to TRBJ1-4; 9 bases fit TRBD1. Losses at the gene ends were 2 bases for V and 8 bases for J; bases not matched to a gene: 3. This CDR3 comprises 14 residues. CDR1 is SEHNR, CDR2 FQNEAQ, per germline (reference sequence). CDR3 region: CASSLLDRGEKLFF. CDR3 coding DNA: TGTGCCAGCAGCTTACTGGACAGGGGAGAAAAACTGTTTTTT. The full variable domain, rest sourced from reference TRBV7-9 and TRBJ1-4, is DTGVSQNPRHKITKRGQNVTFRCDPISEHNRLYWYRQTLGQGPEFLTYFQNEAQLEKSRLLSDRFSAERPKGSFSTLEIQRTEQGDSAMYLCASSLLDRGEKLFFGSGTQLSVL.

This chain connects TRBV28 to TRBJ2-7, with 9 bases lining up with TRBD1. From germline, CDR1 is MDHEN and CDR2 SYDVKM. This CDR3 has 15 amino acids. The junction had 9 bases not matched to a gene; V was cut back by 6 bases and J by 3 bases. For the CDR3, the DNA is TGTGCCAGCAGGGCTCCGGGACAGGGTCTCTACGAGCAGTACTTC. This translates into CASRAPGQGLYEQYF.

This rearrangement joins TRBV28 to TRBJ2-1; D is perhaps TRBD1 (6 bases). The CDR3 spans 13 residues. Trimming shortened V by 7 bases and J by 7 bases, and 14 bases separated the two germline ends. Germline-derived CDR1 and CDR2 are MDHEN and SYDVKM. The CDR3 reads CASTNPDRNEQFF. CDR3 DNA sequence: TGTGCCAGCACCAACCCTGACAGGAATGAGCAGTTCTTC. Together with reference TRBV28 and TRBJ2-1, the CDR3 gives the full variable domain: DVKVTQSSRYLVKRTGEKVFLECVQDMDHENMFWYRQDPGLGLRLIYFSYDVKMKEKGDIPEGYSVSREKKERFSLILESASTNQTSMYLCASTNPDRNEQFFGPGTRLTVL.

This rearrangement joins TRBV7-2 to TRBJ2-1; TRBD2 agrees at 9 bases. The germline CDR1 and CDR2 sequences are SGHTA and FQGNSA. Trimming removed 2 bases from V and 9 bases from J; junction bases left unmatched: 5. This CDR3 contains 14 residues. The CDR3, as DNA: TGTGCCAGCAGCTTAAGGGAGACTAGCGGTGAGCAGTTCTTC. This gives the protein CASSLRETSGEQFF. The full variable domain, with the rest looked up from reference TRBV7-2 and TRBJ2-1, is GAGVSQSPSNKVTEKGKDVELRCDPISGHTALYWYRQSLGQGLEFLIYFQGNSAPDKSGLPSDRFSAERTGGSVSTLTIQRTQQEDSAVYLCASSLRETSGEQFFGPGTRLTVL.

V and J are TRBV2 and TRBJ1-1, with D maybe TRBD1 (6 bases). Trimming stripped 8 bases from V and 0 bases from J, with 13 bases between. The V gene's germline CDR1 is SNHLY and CDR2 FYNNEI. The CDR3 length is 14 residues. CDR3 DNA sequence: TGTGCCAGCCGACTCAGGGGCCTGAACACTGAAGCTTTCTTT. Translating it yields CASRLRGLNTEAFF.

This clonotype was seen only a few times. The CDR3 sequence is CASSFGRGSPYNEQFF. As DNA, the CDR3 is TGTGCCAGCAGTTTTGGTCGCGGGAGTCCCTACAATGAGCAGTTCTTC. The J gene is TRBJ2-1, the V gene TRBV6-5; 7 nucleotides line up with TRBD2. Trimming removed 4 bases from V and 2 bases from J; junction bases left unmatched: 8. This CDR3 has 16 residues. Germline V gene sequence: CDR1 MNHEY, CDR2 SVGAGI.

The chain is built from TRBV2 and TRBJ2-7; 9 nucleotides line up with TRBD2. Germline assignment: CDR1 SNHLY and CDR2 FYNNEI. J gave up 2 bases and V 7 bases, and 6 bases lay outside the gene matches. The CDR3 consists of 14 residues. The CDR3 loop reads CASKYSGSTYEQYF. For the CDR3, the DNA is TGTGCCAGCAAGTATAGCGGGAGCACCTACGAGCAGTACTTC.

This clonotype was detected a few times. V and J are TRBV11-3 and TRBJ2-3, with TRBD2 matching over 12 bases. The CDR3 loop spans 17 amino acids. Losses at the gene ends were 5 bases for V and 7 bases for J; bases not matched to a gene: 13. Germline CDR1 is SGHNT and CDR2 is YENEEA. CDR3 loop: CASSVSPSSGRGNTQYF. The CDR3 DNA sequence: TGTGCCAGCAGCGTTTCTCCATCTAGCGGGAGGGGGAATACGCAGTATTTT.

The rearrangement links TRBV9 to TRBJ2-7; 11 nucleotides match TRBD1. Trimming cost V 4 bases and J 7 bases; bases outside gene matches: 13. CDR3 size: 16 residues. Germline V CDR1 and CDR2: SGDLS, YYNGEE. CDR3 coding DNA: TGTGCCAGCAGCATCTCCGGGACAGGGGGGACTCGTGAGCAGTACTTC. The encoded protein is CASSISGTGGTREQYF.

The sample holds many counts of this clonotype. The J gene is TRBJ2-2, the V gene TRBV12-5; D is unresolved. This CDR3 region has 12 residues. Per the germline V gene, CDR1 is LGHNT and CDR2 is FRNRAP. V was pared by 3 bases and J by 5 bases, with 4 bases between. The CDR3 here is CASGLGTGELFF. The CDR3 DNA follows: TGTGCTAGTGGTTTAGGAACCGGGGAGCTGTTTTTT.

This clonotype showed up just a few times. V usage is TRBV27 and J usage is TRBJ2-7, with 7 bases lining up with TRBD1. From germline, CDR1 is MNHEY and CDR2 SMNVEV (reference sequence). The length of the CDR3 is 17 residues. J was trimmed by 4 bases and V by 2 bases; bases with no gene match: 14. The CDR3 nucleotides read TGTGCCAGCAGTTTACGAGCCCTCAGGGGGAAAGAATACGAGCAGTACTTC. Translation: CASSLRALRGKEYEQYF.

This clonotype has only a few counts. Here the CDR3 reads CASSSRLAVYEQYF. As DNA, the CDR3 is TGTGCCAGCAGCTCCAGACTAGCGGTCTACGAGCAGTACTTC. The chain carries TRBV3-1 and TRBJ2-7; 9 nucleotides align to TRBD2. Germline CDR1 and CDR2: LGHDT and YNNKEL (reference sequence). The V segment lost 5 bases and the J segment 3 bases; nucleotides outside the gene matches: 5. This CDR3 is 14 amino acids long.